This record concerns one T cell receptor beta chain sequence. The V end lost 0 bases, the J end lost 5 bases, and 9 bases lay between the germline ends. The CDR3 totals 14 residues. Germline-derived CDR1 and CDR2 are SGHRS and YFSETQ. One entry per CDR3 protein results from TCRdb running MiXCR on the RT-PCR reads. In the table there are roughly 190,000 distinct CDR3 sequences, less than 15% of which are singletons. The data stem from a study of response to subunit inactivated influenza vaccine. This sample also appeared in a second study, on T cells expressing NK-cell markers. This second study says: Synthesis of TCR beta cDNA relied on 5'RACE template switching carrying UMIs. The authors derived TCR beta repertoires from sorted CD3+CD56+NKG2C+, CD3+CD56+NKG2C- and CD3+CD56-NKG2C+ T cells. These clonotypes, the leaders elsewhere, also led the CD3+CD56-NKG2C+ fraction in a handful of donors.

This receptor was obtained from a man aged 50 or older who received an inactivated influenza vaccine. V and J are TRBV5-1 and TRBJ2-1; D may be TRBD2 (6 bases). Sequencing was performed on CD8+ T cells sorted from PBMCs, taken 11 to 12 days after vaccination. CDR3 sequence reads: CASSLEGGDNEQFF. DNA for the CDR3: TGCGCCAGCAGCTTGGAGGGCGGGGACAATGAGCAGTTCTTC.